The source of this TCR beta chain is a study of cytomegalovirus exposure and HLA in healthy donors (dated by TCRdb to about 2017). Context from the whole study: According to an earlier analysis of a few hundred of the donors, 200 million or so T cells yielded over 90 million unique TCR beta sequences and approximately 300 Gb of sequence data. A later genetic analysis took genome-wide SNP genotypes for about 55% of the 666 donors and used that subset as a discovery cohort. Approximately 310 gigabases of sequencing data and about 92 million unique TCR sequences made up an early release that covered approximately 700 HLA-typed donors. The study used immunosequencing to profile the T cell repertoires of hundreds of subjects and linked those repertoires to cytomegalovirus serostatus. Donor age, sex, ethnicity and CMV serostatus were compiled alongside the repertoire data. The number of typed donors differed by locus: about 620-640 for A, B, C, DRB1 and DQB1; approximately 520 for DQA1; around 580 for DPA1; and about 450 for DPB1. Rather than using new phenotypic data, the later analysis identified candidate immune exposures from TCR beta sequences and from how often those sequences occurred across donors. Both class I and class II loci were covered by HLA typing, at four-digit resolution. To predict cytomegalovirus infection status, the study combined high-throughput TCR immunosequencing, statistical association of individual TCRs with disease status, and machine learning. On average, roughly 250,000 unique TCR beta nucleotide sequences were sequenced per donor among more than 350 genotyped donors of the cohort, with roughly 18% of those sequences being non-productive. About five DR-DQ haplotypes were handled as single units for association and clustering, since linkage in the cohort was strong. All discovery cohort repertoires had been generated using a single sequencing platform. The study aimed to test whether cataloging public T cell receptors could reveal signatures of past pathogen exposure. Of the 398 genotyped donors, less than 90% were placed in the genetic ancestry cluster associated with self-reported Caucasian donors. A later analysis re-examined previously published TCR beta repertoires from around 670 donors and added high-resolution HLA genotyping to investigate patterns of TCR occurrence. Along with the approximately 620-subject first cohort, a separate validation cohort of over 90 different subjects was used. To decide whether each TCR beta V gene segment behaved as functional or pseudogenic, an earlier analysis of fewer than 750 of the donors relied on high-throughput TCR beta sequencing.

The cohort comprised more than 550 healthy bone marrow donors. At the time of sampling, every cohort member was nominally healthy, though immune exposures that went unrecorded were likely present. The donor was CMV seronegative and was included in the group of hundreds of seronegative cohort members. Each donor provided a peripheral blood sample, and peripheral blood mononuclear cells were used for TCR beta sequencing. The Qiagen DNeasy Blood Extraction Kit was used to extract genomic DNA from the blood cell samples. Library preparation was by the immunoSEQ multiplex PCR assay. For the multiplex PCR, a mixture combining 60 forward primers for TCR Vbeta segments and 13 reverse primers for TCR Jbeta segments was used. A multiplex PCR assay on genomic DNA amplified the CDR3 region of rearranged TCR beta genes. The amplified TCR beta libraries were sequenced on the Illumina HiSeq System as 87-base-pair reads. Turning to the authors' computational methods: A later analysis counted tens of millions of unique TCR beta chains across the 666 repertoires, and 10 million to 12 million of these chains were shared by at least two donors. Raw reads were error-corrected and collapsed into unique sequences by a nearest-neighbor algorithm in which closely related sequences were merged to remove PCR and sequencing errors. V, D and J gene segments were assigned by aligning CDR3 sequences to IMGT reference sequences. Each retained sequence needed at least a six-nucleotide match to both a V gene segment and a J gene segment. A rearrangement was called productive if the CDR3 had no stop codons and remained in frame with V and J, and every other rearrangement was called non-productive. Following IMGT convention, CDR3 was defined as the stretch from the second conserved V-encoded cysteine to the conserved J-encoded phenylalanine. Sequences without an unambiguous match to a single V gene segment were excluded from the earlier analysis of 450 to 650 of the donors. An earlier analysis of 500 to 600 of the donors classified V segments as functional when productive rearrangements were above 56.7% and as segregating when the standard deviation between donors was above 5%. A statistical classification framework was built for diagnosing cytomegalovirus status from the catalog of TCR beta chain sequences. A later analysis assigned V and J genes by comparing TCR nucleotide sequences with IMGT/GENE-DB human TR gene sequences. Using the TCRdist pipeline, a later analysis assigned CDR3 sequences along with most-parsimonious VDJ recombination scenarios. In a later analysis, each TCR beta chain was defined by its CDR3 amino acid sequence together with its V-gene family, and reads lacking a unique V-gene family were excluded. To address suspected cross-contamination and a sequencing artifact, a later analysis removed a few hundred highly shared, low-generation-probability nucleotide sequences. In a later analysis, a clonal expansion index for each public chain was calculated from normalized within-repertoire ranks of inferred template counts. Generation probabilities in a later analysis came from a VDJ recombination model fitted to out-of-frame rearrangements, and those results were checked against IGoR. In a later analysis, TCR-TCR, TCR-HLA and TCR-CMV co-occurrence was scored with hypergeometric tests, and a repertoire-size bias correction was applied to TCR pairs. False discovery rates were estimated in a later analysis by permuting HLA or CMV assignments 20 times. In a later analysis, co-occurring TCRs were grouped using DBSCAN, and TCRdist sequence similarity was added for clustering within HLA-allele-positive subsets. For co-occurrence clustering, repertoires with fewer than 30,000 or more than 120,000 public chains were excluded, along with roughly 5 repertoires with anomalous nucleotide sharing. The source is immuneACCESS, and TCRdb retained only in-frame sequences with V and J called. Part of the clones is not carried over; for the studies checked, unresolved V genes explain less than half of this, and the remainder is unexplained. The V and J calls and clone size are taken from that table; D and trimming were inferred from the DNA. The sample table lists about 190,000 clones, around three quarters of them with a count of one. Of the sample, about 1.5% is held by the ten largest clones.

V and J lose 3 bases and 3 bases, and a span of 12 bases separates them. The germline V gene supplies CDR1 ENHRY and CDR2 SYGVKD. Counted from cysteine to phenylalanine, this CDR3 has 15 amino acids. This entry keeps only the CDR3 DNA: 45 bases, framed from base 1. A word on this clone: Its antigen is unknown. No much larger clone is present one base from it, and per-base qualities are unavailable.

Here is what the overall study found, with its caveats: When HLA alleles, especially DR and DQ, strongly co-occurred, TCR associations were difficult to assign to individual alleles. A later genetic analysis reported fewer N-insertions in productive TCRs among donors in an Asian-associated ancestry cluster than the roughly 720-donor mean. Most TCR sequences were observed very rarely across donors, whereas some public TCRs were present in many individuals. A cluster of highly shared sequence variants was judged likely to be a technical artifact of the sequencing pipeline. Correlated functional status among segregating V segments might reflect linkage disequilibrium, but an unknown experimental factor could not be ruled out. The study gave a list of roughly 150 TCR beta chains associated with cytomegalovirus. A later analysis found that TCR association rates varied across HLA loci, with DRB1 alleles showing the most associated TCRs and HLA-C alleles the fewest. Most CMV-associated TCR beta chains appeared to be HLA-restricted in a later analysis, and the HLA associations seemed to be driven largely by CMV exposure. Because HLA typing was missing for some donors at each locus, association tests included only the typed subset. The classifier was reported to diagnose cytomegalovirus status with high specificity and sensitivity in both the original cohort and the validation cohort. The cohort was sequenced for TCR beta chains only, and without alpha or paired-chain data the features that could be detected were limited. A later analysis associated 16,951 TCR beta sequences with specific HLA alleles at a false discovery rate of 0.05. In vitro tests confirmed that a few of the cytomegalovirus-associated TCR beta chains recognize cytomegalovirus antigens. The only immune exposure information available for the cohort was CMV serostatus. Some IMGT-functional V segments, including TRBV6-2 and TRBV6-3, could not be told apart with the 87-base-pair reads, so those segments were excluded. In a later genetic analysis, a missense DCLRE1C variant was associated with V-gene and J-gene trimming of TCR beta chains, and the association was replicated in an independent cohort. Approximately 18 rarely observed V segments, including chromosome 9 orphons, were excluded from the earlier analysis of a few hundred of the donors because counts were too low. A later analysis found that HLA-associated TCR beta chains were more clonally expanded and had lower generation probabilities than equally common non-associated chains. Sequencing depth was assumed to be roughly uniform across donors in the presence/absence analyses, though that assumption may not hold. A further reported finding was that TCR beta sequences accurately predicted the HLA-A and HLA-B alleles for most subjects in the first cohort. According to the authors, the approach could potentially be generalized to other disease states and immunological phenotypes. A later analysis reported that several top co-occurrence clusters appeared linked to parvovirus B19, influenza, CMV and Epstein-Barr virus. An earlier analysis of 587 of the donors showed that most TCR beta V segments appeared in productive rearrangements either about 90% or about 30% of the time, which broadly matched IMGT annotations.

The source of this sequence is a woman aged 18-29 years in good health and CMV-seronegative. Sequencing was performed on PBMCs. Here the chain combines TRBV10-3 and TRBJ2-1, and perhaps TRBD1 as D gene, on 6 matching bases. The nucleotide sequence reads as follows: TGTGCCATCAGTGATGGAGAGGGGGTCTACAATGAGCAGTTCTTC. Its product reads: CAISDGEGVYNEQFF.